This TCR beta chain was profiled in a study of cytomegalovirus exposure and HLA in healthy donors. Study-level background: When 398 donors were genotyped, roughly 80% of them were found to fall in the Caucasian-associated ancestry cluster. The study, taken as a whole, reports: In a later analysis, V- and J-gene trimming of beta chains associated with a DCLRE1C missense variant, replicated independently. In a later analysis, at a false discovery rate of 0.05, some 17,000 TCR beta sequences were associated with HLA alleles. Reports showed the classifier diagnosing cytomegalovirus status with high specificity and sensitivity.

The PCR ran on 60 Vbeta and 13 Jbeta primers. TCRdb's table, derived via immunoSEQ multiplex PCR, lists solely in-frame clones and lacks some. This sample has 150,000 to 200,000 clones, with 84% found just once. About this clone itself: Its antigen is not identified.

This CDR3 contains 15 residues. V lost 4 bases and J lost 1; bases outside the gene matches: 3. The germline V gene has CDR1 LGHNA and CDR2 YNFKEQ. Specimen: PBMCs. The chain couples TRBV4-2 to TRBJ2-7, with TRBD2 identical over 11 bases. The sequence was obtained from a boy aged 10-17 years in good health and CMV-seronegative. CDR3 DNA: TGTGCCAGCAGCCCCCGACTAGCGGGGTCCTACGAGCAGTACTTC. Protein sequence: CASSPRLAGSYEQYF.